The 18 T cell receptor beta chains given below trace back to one sample, sequenced in a study of blood T cells in healthy people across ages. The second PCR ran roughly 6 to 11 cycles with a sample-barcoded 5' primer and J-beta primers. TCRdb analysed the 5' RACE reads with MiXCR anew, one entry per CDR3 protein. The data contain about 670,000 distinct CDR3 sequences, 40% to 50% of them singletons. Sequencing input: blood. The receptors come from a man older than 75 in good health.

This clonotype was counted ten times or more. V and J are TRBV29-1 and TRBJ2-3; D is undetermined. The V end lost 6 bases, the J end lost 9 bases, and 16 bases lay between the germline ends. The CDR3 totals 12 residues. The germline gives CDR1 SQVTM, CDR2 ANQGSEA. For the CDR3, the DNA is TGCAGCGTCTTGATGGATCGGGTAACGCAGTATTTT. This encodes CSVLMDRVTQYF.

V gene TRBV6-5 combines with J gene TRBJ2-7; possibly TRBD1 for D (6 bases). This CDR3 has 14 residues. CDR1 and CDR2 (germline): MNHEY, SVGAGI. V was trimmed by 6 bases and J by 2 bases, leaving 14 bases between them. CDR3 in amino acids: CASSPNGGTYEQYF. CDR3 nucleotide sequence: TGTGCCAGCAGCCCCAATGGGGGCACCTACGAGCAGTACTTC.

CDR3 DNA: TGTGCCAGCAGTTATTATAAGCCTAGCGGGCGTTGGGAGACCCAGTACTTC. Its translation is CASSYYKPSGRWETQYF. V is TRBV6-2 or TRBV6-3 and J is TRBJ2-5; 8 nucleotides align to TRBD2. This CDR3 spans 17 amino acids. After removal of 3 bases from V and 5 bases from J, the junction contained 14 bases not matched to a gene. Germline lookup yields CDR1 MNHEY and CDR2 SVGEGT.

The chain joins TRBV7-2 to TRBJ2-2, with TRBD2 identical over 9 bases. Germline V gene sequence: CDR1 SGHTA, CDR2 FQGNSA. This CDR3 comprises 14 residues. J gave up 7 bases and V 4 bases, and 4 bases lay outside the gene matches. CDR3 DNA: TGTGCCAGCAGCTCTAGCGGGACGATCGGGGAGCTGTTTTTT. Amino acid sequence: CASSSSGTIGELFF. Complete variable domain (other parts from reference TRBV7-2 and TRBJ2-2): GAGVSQSPSNKVTEKGKDVELRCDPISGHTALYWYRQSLGQGLEFLIYFQGNSAPDKSGLPSDRFSAERTGGSVSTLTIQRTQQEDSAVYLCASSSSGTIGELFFGEGSRLTVL.

This chain uses TRBV12-3 or TRBV12-4 with TRBJ2-4; D might be TRBD1 (5 bases). There are 13 residues in the CDR3. Trimming cost V 4 bases and J 7 bases, with 11 bases left between them. CDR3 sequence: CASSSSAGNIQYF. CDR3 DNA: TGTGCCAGCAGTTCCTCGGCAGGGAACATTCAGTACTTC.

This clonotype turned up a few times. The CDR3 DNA is TGCGCCAGCAGCCCGGTGACGCGGGGGGCGGATGGCTACACCTTC. It translates to CASSPVTRGADGYTF. The chain is built from TRBV5-1 and TRBJ1-2, with D perhaps TRBD1 (6 bases). This CDR3 has 15 residues. Trimming shortened V by 4 bases and J by 6 bases, and 19 bases separated the two germline ends. Germline V gene data show CDR1 as SGHRS and CDR2 as YFSETQ.

V usage is TRBV7-2 and J usage is TRBJ2-1; tentative D call: TRBD2 (6 bases). Germline CDR1 and CDR2: SGHTA and FQGNSA. V lost 5 bases, J lost 4 bases, and 18 bases lay in between. The CDR3 length is 16 residues. The CDR3 bases are TGTGCCAGCAGCCCAAGGACTACACCCGCATACAATGAGCAGTTCTTC. Protein sequence: CASSPRTTPAYNEQFF.

The chain couples TRBV18 to TRBJ1-2; the D gene is possibly TRBD1 (5 bases). The CDR3 is 15 amino acids. Trimming shortened V by 2 bases and J by 3 bases, and 13 bases separated the two germline ends. Germline-derived CDR1 and CDR2 are KGHSH and LQKENI. CDR3 in amino acids: CASSPGAGADYGYTF. The CDR3 nucleotides are TGTGCCAGCTCACCAGGTGCCGGGGCGGACTATGGCTACACCTTC.

This clonotype was observed a few times. The chain joins TRBV20-1 to TRBJ2-7, with TRBD1 matching 8 bases. Germline V gene sequence: CDR1 DFQATT, CDR2 SNEGSKA (reference sequence). V shed 6 bases and J 2 bases; nucleotides not matched to a gene: 9. The CDR3 consists of 14 residues. This CDR3 reads CSADPGTGTYEQYF. The CDR3 DNA reads as TGCAGTGCGGACCCCGGGACAGGCACCTACGAGCAGTACTTC.

The V and J genes are TRBV20-1 and TRBJ2-5, with D perhaps assigned TRBD1 or TRBD2 (5 bases each). Matching the DNA end better, TRBJ2-7 makes the J call doubtful. The CDR3 loop spans 13 amino acids. Germline V CDR1 and CDR2: DFQATT, SNEGSKA (reference sequence). CDR3 nucleotide sequence: TGCAGCGGAAAAGGGACGGCCGCCTACGAGCAGTACTTC. This gives the protein CSGKGTAAYEQYF.

The table lists this clonotype with a few counts. The V call is TRBV24-1, the J call TRBJ2-1, with D possibly being TRBD2 (5 bases). Germline V CDR1 and CDR2: KGHDR, SFDVKD. The V and J ends lost 6 bases and 10 bases respectively, with 9 bases between them. CDR3 length: 11 amino acids. DNA of the CDR3: TGTGCCACCAGTCTCGAGGGCGAGCAGTTCTTC. It is translated as CATSLEGEQFF.

There are a few counts of this clonotype. The chain uses TRBV7-2 and TRBJ2-7, with D perhaps matching TRBD1 (5 bases). Germline V CDR1 and CDR2: SGHTA, FQGNSA. V was shortened by 1 base and J by 3 bases, with 7 bases between the two germline ends. This CDR3 comprises 13 residues. CDR3 residues: CASSLGTRYEQYF. DNA for the CDR3: TGTGCCAGCAGCTTAGGGACACGCTACGAGCAGTACTTC. Variable domain in full (rest from reference TRBV7-2 and TRBJ2-7): GAGVSQSPSNKVTEKGKDVELRCDPISGHTALYWYRQSLGQGLEFLIYFQGNSAPDKSGLPSDRFSAERTGGSVSTLTIQRTQQEDSAVYLCASSLGTRYEQYFGPGTRLTVT.

There are a few counts of this clonotype. A much more abundant neighbour one base away suggests this may be a read error. V and J are TRBV10-3 and TRBJ1-1; D is perhaps TRBD1 (5 bases). Between the trimmed V and J ends, which lost 5 bases and 0 bases, there was a span of 16 bases. The germline gives CDR1 ENHRY, CDR2 SYGVKD. This CDR3 spans 16 amino acids. The CDR3 nucleotides are TGTGCCATCAGTCCCAATGGTGGGGGTATGAACACTGAAGCTTTCTTT. Protein: CAISPNGGGMNTEAFF.

The chain is built from TRBV7-6 and TRBJ2-7, with TRBD2 as a possible D gene (7 bases). CDR1 SGHVS and CDR2 FNYEAQ come from the germline V gene. CDR3 length equals 15 residues. V shed 1 base and J shed 7 bases, with 17 bases lying between them. The CDR3 sequence is CASSLEGGGVREQYF. The CDR3 bases are TGTGCCAGCAGCTTAGAAGGGGGGGGAGTGAGGGAGCAGTACTTC. The complete variable domain, with remaining parts taken from reference TRBV7-6 and TRBJ2-7, reads GAGVSQSPRYKVTKRGQDVALRCDPISGHVSLYWYRQALGQGPEFLTYFNYEAQQDKSGLPNDRFSAERPEGSISTLTIQRTEQRDSAMYRCASSLEGGGVREQYFGPGTRLTVT.

The rearrangement uses TRBV29-1 and TRBJ2-7; D is perhaps TRBD1 or TRBD2 (6 bases each). The CDR3 length is 13 residues. The germline gives CDR1 SQVTM, CDR2 ANQGSEA. Trimming shortened V by 6 bases and J by 0 bases, and 12 bases separated the two germline ends. The CDR3 DNA follows: TGCAGCGTGGGGGGCTCTTACTCCTACGAGCAGTACTTC. This gives the protein CSVGGSYSYEQYF.

The rearrangement uses TRBV6-1 and TRBJ2-1; D gene ambiguous. Germline loops: CDR1 MNHNS, CDR2 SASEGT. With 6 bases removed from V and 6 bases from J, the gap between germline ends came to 12 bases. The CDR3 sequence is 13 residues long. Written as DNA, the CDR3 is TGTGCCAGCAGCTCCCGACCGATCAATGAGCAGTTCTTC. Translating gives CASSSRPINEQFF.

This clonotype appeared a single time. V usage is TRBV3-1 and J usage is TRBJ2-5, with D unresolved. CDR3 size: 15 residues. V lost 1 base and J 1 base, leaving 10 bases between the germline ends. The germline V gene encodes CDR1 LGHDT and CDR2 YNNKEL (reference sequence). The CDR3 region is CASSQVPSAQETQYF. DNA for the CDR3: TGTGCCAGCAGCCAAGTACCTAGTGCCCAAGAGACCCAGTACTTC.

This clonotype was observed a few times. The genes are TRBV7-7 and TRBJ2-3; D perhaps matches TRBD2 (5 bases). Germline V gene data show CDR1 as SSHAT and CDR2 as FNYEAQ (reference sequence). There are 14 residues in the CDR3. V gave up 11 bases and J gave up 2 bases, with 17 bases separating them. The CDR3 region is CALGGGRNTDTQYF. CDR3 nucleotides: TGTGCCTTGGGTGGTGGGAGAAACACAGATACGCAGTATTTT.